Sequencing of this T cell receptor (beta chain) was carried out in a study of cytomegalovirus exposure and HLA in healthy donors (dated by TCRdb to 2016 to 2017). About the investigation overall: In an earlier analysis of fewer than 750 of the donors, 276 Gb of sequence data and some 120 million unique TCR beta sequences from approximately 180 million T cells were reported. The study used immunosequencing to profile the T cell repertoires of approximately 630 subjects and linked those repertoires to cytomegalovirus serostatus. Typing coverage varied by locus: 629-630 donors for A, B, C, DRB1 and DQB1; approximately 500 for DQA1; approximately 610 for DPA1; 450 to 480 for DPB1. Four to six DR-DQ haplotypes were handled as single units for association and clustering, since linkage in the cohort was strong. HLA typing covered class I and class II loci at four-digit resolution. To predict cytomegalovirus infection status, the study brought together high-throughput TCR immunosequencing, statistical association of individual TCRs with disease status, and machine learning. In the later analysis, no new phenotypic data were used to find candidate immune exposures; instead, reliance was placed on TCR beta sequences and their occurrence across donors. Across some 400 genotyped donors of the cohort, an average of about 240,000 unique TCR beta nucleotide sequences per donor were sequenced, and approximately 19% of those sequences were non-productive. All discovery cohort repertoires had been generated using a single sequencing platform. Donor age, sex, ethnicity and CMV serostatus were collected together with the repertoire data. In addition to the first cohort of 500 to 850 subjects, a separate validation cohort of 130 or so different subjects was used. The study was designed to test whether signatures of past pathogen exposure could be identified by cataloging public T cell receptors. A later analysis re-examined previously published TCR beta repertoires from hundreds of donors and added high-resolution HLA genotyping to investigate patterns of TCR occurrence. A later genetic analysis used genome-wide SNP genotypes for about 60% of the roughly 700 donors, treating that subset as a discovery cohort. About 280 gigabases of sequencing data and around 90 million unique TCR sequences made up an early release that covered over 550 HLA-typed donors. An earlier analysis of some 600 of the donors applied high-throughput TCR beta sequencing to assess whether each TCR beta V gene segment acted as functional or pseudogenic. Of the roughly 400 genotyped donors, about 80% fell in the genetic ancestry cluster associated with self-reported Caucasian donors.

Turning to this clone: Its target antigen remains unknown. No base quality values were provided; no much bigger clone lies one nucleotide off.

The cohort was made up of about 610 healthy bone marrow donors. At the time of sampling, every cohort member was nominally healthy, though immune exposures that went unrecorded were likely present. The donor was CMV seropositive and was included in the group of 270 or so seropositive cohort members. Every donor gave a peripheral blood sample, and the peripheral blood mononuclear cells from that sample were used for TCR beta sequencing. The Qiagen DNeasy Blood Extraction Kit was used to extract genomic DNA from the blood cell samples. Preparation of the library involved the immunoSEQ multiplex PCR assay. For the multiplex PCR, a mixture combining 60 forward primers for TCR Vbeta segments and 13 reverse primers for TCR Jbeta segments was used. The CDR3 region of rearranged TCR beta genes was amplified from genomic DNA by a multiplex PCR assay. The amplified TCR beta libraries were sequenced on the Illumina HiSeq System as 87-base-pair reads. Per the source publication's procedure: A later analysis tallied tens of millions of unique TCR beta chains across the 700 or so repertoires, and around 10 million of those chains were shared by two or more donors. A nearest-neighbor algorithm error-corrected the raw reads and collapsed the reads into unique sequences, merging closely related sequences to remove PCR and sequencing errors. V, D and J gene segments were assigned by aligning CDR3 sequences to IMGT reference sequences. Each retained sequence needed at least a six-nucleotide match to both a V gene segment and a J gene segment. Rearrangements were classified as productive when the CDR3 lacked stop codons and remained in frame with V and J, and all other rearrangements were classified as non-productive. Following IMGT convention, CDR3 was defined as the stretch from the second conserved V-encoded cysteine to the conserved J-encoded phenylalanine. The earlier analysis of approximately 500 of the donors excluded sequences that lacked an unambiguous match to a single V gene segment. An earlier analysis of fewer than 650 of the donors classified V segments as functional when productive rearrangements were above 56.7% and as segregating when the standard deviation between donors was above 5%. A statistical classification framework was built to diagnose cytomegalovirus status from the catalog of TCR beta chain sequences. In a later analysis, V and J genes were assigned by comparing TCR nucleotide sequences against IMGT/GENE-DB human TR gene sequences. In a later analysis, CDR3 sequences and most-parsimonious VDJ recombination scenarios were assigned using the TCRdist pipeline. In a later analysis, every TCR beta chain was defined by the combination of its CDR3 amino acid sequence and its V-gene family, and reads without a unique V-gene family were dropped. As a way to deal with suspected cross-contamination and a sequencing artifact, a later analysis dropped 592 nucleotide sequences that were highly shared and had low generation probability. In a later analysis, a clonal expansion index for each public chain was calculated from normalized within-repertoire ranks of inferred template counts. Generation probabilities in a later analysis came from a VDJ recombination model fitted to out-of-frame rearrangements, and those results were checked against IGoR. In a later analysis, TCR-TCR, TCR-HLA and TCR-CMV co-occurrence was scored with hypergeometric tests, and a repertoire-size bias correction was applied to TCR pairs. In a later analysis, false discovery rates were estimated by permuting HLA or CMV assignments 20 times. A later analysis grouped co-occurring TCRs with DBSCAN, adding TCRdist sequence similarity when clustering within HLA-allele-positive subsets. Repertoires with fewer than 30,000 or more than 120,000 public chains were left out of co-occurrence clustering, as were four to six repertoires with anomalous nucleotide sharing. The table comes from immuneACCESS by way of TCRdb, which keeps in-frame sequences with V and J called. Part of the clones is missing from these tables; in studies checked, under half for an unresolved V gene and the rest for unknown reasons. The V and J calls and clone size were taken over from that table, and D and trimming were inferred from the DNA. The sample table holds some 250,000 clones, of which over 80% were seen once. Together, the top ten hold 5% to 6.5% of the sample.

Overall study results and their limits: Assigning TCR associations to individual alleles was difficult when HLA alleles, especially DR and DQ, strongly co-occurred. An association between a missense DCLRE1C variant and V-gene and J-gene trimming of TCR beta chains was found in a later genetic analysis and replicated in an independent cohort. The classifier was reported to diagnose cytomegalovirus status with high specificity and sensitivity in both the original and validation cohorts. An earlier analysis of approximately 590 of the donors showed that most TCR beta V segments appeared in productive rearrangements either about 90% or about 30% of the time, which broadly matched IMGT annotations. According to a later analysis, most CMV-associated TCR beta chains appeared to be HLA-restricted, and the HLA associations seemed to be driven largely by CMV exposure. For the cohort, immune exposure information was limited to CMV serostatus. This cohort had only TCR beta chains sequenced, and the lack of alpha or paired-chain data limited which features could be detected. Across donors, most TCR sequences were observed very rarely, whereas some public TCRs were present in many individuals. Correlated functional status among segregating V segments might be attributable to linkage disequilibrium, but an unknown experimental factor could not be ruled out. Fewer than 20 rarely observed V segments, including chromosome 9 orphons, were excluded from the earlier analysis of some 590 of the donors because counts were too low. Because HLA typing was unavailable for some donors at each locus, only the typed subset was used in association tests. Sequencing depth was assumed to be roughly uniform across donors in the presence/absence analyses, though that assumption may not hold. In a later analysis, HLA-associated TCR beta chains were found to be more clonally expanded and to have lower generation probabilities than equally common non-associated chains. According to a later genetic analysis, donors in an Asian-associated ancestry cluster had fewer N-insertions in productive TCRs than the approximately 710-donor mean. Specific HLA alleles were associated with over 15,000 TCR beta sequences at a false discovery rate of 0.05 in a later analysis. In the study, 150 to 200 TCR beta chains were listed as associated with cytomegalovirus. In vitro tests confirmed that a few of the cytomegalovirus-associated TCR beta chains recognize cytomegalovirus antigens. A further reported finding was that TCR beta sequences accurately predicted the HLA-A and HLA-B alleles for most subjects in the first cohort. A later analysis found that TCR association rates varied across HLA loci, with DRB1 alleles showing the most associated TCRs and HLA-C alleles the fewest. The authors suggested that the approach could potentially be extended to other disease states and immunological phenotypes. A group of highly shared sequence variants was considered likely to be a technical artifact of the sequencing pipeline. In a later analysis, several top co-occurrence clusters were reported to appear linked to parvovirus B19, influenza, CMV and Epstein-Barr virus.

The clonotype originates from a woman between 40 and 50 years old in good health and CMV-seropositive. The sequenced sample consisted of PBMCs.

The nucleotide sequence is given as TGTGCCTGGAGTCTCTGGAGGGATACGCAGTATTTT. This is translated as CAWSLWRDTQYF. Here the chain combines TRBV30 and TRBJ2-3; TRBD2 is possibly the D segment (5 matching bases). At the junction V is shortened by 2 bases and J by 6 bases, with 9 bases in between. The CDR3 goes from the cysteine to the phenylalanine over 12 residues. The entry retains the CDR3 DNA only, 36 bases that are in frame from base 1. Per the germline V gene (reference sequence), GTSNPN is the CDR1 and SVGIG is the CDR2. This CDR3, with the reference TRBV30 and TRBJ2-3 proteins standing in past its ends, gives the full variable domain SQTIHQWPATLVQPVGSPLSLECTVEGTSNPNLYWYRQAAGRGLQLLFYSVGIGQISSEVPQNLSASRPQDRQFILSSKKLLLSDSGFYLCAWSLWRDTQYFGPGTRLTVL.